This T cell receptor (beta chain) was captured by sequencing in a study of T cell changes during pregnancy in multiple sclerosis. Germline trimming cut 1 base from V and 9 bases from J; bases unmatched to any gene: 8. CDR1 is SGHTA and CDR2 is FQGNSA in the germline V gene. This CDR3 spans 15 amino acids. Method: immunoSEQ multiplex PCR; TCRdb's copy keeps in-frame clones and lacks some. The table records tens of thousands of clones, 70% to 90% of them present only once. The chain uses TRBV7-2 and TRBJ1-5; TRBD1 matches at 8 bases. The sample consisted of CD4+ T cells from peripheral blood mononuclear cells, taken after pregnancy. The TCR comes from a female donor with multiple sclerosis, enrolled in a pregnancy study. CDR3: CASSLGSGGKRPQHF. CDR3 DNA sequence: TGTGCCAGCAGCTTAGGGTCAGGGGGCAAGCGGCCCCAGCATTTT.